This TCR beta chain was captured by sequencing in a study of T cell responses to AZD1222 COVID-19 vaccine. Study findings and constraints: Repertoires were obtained solely post-peak T cell response. Possibly, clonal diversity was underestimated; donors were largely white British and included more females. Increases in Spike-specific TCR breadth and depth were seen after two AZD1222 doses. Baseline testing showed seropositivity in only a handful of AZD1222 recipients.

TCRdb's copy holds only in-frame clones and misses some; the assay was immunoSEQ multiplex PCR. The sample holds roughly 72,000 clones, about 91% seen once. This CDR3 spans 16 amino acids. Germline V gene data show CDR1 as SGHAT and CDR2 as FQNNGV. V was clipped by 1 base and J by 1 base, with 13 bases between them. To note about this clone: Its cognate antigen is unknown.

The V and J genes are TRBV11-2 and TRBJ1-1; D is possibly TRBD1 (5 bases). The source of this sequence is an adult who received the MenACWY meningococcal vaccine as a control. This specimen was peripheral blood, taken 28 days after the second dose of the MenACWY control vaccine. The CDR3 DNA is TGTGCCAGCAGCTTAGGGTTTCAGGGTCGGAACACTGAAGCTTTCTTT. The encoded protein is CASSLGFQGRNTEAFF. Full variable domain (missing parts from reference TRBV11-2 and TRBJ1-1): EAGVAQSPRYKIIEKRQSVAFWCNPISGHATLYWYQQILGQGPKLLIQFQNNGVVDDSQLPKDRFSAERLKGVDSTLKIQPAKLEDSAVYLCASSLGFQGRNTEAFFGQGTRLTVV.